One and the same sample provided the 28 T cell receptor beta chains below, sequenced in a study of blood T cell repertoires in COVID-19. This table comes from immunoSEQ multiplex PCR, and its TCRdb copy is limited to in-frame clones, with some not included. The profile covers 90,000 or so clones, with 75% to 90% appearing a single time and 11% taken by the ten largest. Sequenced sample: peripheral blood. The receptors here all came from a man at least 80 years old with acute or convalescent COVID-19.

DNA for the CDR3: TGTGCCAGCAGTTTTGGCGGGAATCAGCCCCAGCATTTT. It codes for CASSFGGNQPQHF. V gene TRBV28 combines with J gene TRBJ1-5; D gene uncertain. The V end lost 3 bases, the J end lost 4 bases, and 7 bases lay between the germline ends. The CDR3 has 13 residues. The germline V gene encodes CDR1 MDHEN and CDR2 SYDVKM.

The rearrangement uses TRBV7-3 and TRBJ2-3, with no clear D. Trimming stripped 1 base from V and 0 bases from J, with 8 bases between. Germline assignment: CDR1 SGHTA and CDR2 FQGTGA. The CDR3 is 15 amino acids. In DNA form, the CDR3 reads TGTGCCAGCAGCTTAAATGGCCCGAGCACAGATACGCAGTATTTT. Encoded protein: CASSLNGPSTDTQYF.

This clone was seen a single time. CDR3: CASSQVPDRGYGYTF. The DNA of the CDR3 is TGTGCCAGCAGCCAAGTACCGGACAGGGGCTATGGCTACACCTTC. The V and J genes are TRBV3-1 (or the pseudogene TRBV3-2) and TRBJ1-2, with TRBD1 matching 9 bases. CDR3 length: 15 amino acids. Germline V gene data show CDR1 as LGHDT and CDR2 as YNNKEL (reference sequence). Trimming took 1 base from V and 4 from J; bases not matched to a gene: 4.

For the CDR3, the DNA is TGTGCCAGCAGCACGGGACTAGCGGGGGGTTCCGGGGAGCTGTTTTTT. Protein: CASSTGLAGGSGELFF. The rearrangement joins TRBV5-4 to TRBJ2-2, with 15 bases that match TRBD2. V was pared by 4 bases and J by 6 bases, with 4 bases of the junction left unmatched. The CDR3 totals 16 residues. The germline V gene has CDR1 SGHNT and CDR2 YYREEE (reference sequence).

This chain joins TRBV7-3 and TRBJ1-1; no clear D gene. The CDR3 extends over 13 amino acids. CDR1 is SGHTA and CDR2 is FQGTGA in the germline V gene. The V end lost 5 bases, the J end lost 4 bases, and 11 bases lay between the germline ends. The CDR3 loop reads CASSAQAGTEAFF. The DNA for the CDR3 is TGTGCCAGCAGCGCACAAGCGGGCACTGAAGCTTTCTTT.

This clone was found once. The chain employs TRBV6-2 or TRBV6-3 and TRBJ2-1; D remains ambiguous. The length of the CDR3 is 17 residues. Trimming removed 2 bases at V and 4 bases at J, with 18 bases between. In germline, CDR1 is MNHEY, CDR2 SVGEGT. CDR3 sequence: CASSYPLSQAIYNEQFF. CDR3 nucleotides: TGTGCCAGCAGTTACCCTCTGTCCCAAGCGATTTACAATGAGCAGTTCTTC.

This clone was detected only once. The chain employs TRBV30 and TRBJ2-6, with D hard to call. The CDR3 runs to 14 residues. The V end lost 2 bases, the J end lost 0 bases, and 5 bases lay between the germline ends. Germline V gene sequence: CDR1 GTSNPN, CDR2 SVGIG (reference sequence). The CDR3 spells CAWSLDSGANVLTF. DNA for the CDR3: TGTGCCTGGAGTTTAGACTCTGGGGCCAACGTCCTGACTTTC.

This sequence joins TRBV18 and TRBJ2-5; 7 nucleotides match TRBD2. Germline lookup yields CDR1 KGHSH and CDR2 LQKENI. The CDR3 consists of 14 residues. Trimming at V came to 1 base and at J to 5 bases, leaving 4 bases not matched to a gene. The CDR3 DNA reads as TGTGCCAGCTCACCACTAGCAGCGGGGGAGACCCAGTACTTC. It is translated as CASSPLAAGETQYF.

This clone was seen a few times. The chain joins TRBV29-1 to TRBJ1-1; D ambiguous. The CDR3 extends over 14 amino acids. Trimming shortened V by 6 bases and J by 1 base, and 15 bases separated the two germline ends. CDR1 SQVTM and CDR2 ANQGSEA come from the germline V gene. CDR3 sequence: CSVPYGNTNTEAFF. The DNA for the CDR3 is TGCAGCGTCCCATACGGGAATACGAACACTGAAGCTTTCTTT.

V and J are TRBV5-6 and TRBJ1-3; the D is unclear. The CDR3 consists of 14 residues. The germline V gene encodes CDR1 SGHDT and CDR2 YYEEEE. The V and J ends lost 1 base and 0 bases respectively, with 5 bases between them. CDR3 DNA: TGTGCCAGCAGCTTGCCCTACTCTGGAAACACCATATATTTT. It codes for CASSLPYSGNTIYF.

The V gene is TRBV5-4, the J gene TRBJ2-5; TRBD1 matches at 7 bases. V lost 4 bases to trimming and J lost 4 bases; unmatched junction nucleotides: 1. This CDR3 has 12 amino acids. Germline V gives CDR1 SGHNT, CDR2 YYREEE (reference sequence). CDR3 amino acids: CASSRDRETQYF. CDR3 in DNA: TGTGCCAGCAGCAGGGACAGAGAGACCCAGTACTTC.

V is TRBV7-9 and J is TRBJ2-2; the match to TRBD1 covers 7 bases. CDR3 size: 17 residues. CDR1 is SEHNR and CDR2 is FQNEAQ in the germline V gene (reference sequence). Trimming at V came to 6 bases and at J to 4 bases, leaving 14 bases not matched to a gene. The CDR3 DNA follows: TGTGCCAGCAGTAACTTCGCGGGTGCAGGGGGCACCGGGGAGCTGTTTTTT. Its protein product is CASSNFAGAGGTGELFF.

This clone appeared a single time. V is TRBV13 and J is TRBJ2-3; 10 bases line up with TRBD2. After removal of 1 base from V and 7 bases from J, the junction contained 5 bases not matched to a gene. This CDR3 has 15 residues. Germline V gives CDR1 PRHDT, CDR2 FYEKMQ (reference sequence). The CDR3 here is CASSLEAGGPNTQYF. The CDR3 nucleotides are TGTGCCAGCAGCTTAGAAGCGGGGGGGCCGAATACGCAGTATTTT.

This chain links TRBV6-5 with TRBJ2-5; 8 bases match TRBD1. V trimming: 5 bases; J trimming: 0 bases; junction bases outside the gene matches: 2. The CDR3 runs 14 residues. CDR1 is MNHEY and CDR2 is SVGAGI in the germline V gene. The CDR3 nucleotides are TGTGCCAGCAGTAGGACAGGGAACCAAGAGACCCAGTACTTC. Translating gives CASSRTGNQETQYF.

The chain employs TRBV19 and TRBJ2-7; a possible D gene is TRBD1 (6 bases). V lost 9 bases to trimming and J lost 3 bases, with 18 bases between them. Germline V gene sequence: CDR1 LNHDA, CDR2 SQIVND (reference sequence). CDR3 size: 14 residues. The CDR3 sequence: CASQDQGGRYEQYF. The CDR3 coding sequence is TGTGCCAGCCAGGACCAAGGGGGACGCTACGAGCAGTACTTC.

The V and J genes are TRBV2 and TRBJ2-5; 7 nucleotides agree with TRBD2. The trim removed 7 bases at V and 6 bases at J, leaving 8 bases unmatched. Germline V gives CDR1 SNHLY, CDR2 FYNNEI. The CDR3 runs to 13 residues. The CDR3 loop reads CASTPGSGQTQYF. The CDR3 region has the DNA TGTGCCAGCACTCCGGGTAGCGGGCAGACCCAGTACTTC.

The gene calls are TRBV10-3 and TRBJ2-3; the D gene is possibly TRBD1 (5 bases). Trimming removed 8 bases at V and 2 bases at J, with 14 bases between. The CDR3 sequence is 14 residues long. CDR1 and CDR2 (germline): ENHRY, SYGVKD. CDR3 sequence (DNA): TGTGCCATCGGCGACAGCTTCAACACAGATACGCAGTATTTT. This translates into CAIGDSFNTDTQYF.

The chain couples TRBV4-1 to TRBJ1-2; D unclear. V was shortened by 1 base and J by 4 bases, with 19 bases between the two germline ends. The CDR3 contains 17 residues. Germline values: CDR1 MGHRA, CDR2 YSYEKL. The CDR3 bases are TGCGCCAGCAGCCAAGCAGTCGACGCAGACTTCGTCTATGGCTACACCTTC. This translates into CASSQAVDADFVYGYTF.

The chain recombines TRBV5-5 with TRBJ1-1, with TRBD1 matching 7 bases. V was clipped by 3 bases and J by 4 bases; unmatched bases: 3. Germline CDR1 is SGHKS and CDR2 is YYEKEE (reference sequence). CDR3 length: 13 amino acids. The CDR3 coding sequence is TGTGCCAGCAGCTGGGGACAGCGCACTGAAGCTTTCTTT. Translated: CASSWGQRTEAFF.

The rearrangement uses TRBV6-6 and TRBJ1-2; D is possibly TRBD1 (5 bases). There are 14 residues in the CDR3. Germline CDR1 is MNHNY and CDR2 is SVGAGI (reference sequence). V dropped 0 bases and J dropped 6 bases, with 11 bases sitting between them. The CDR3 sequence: CASSYSPGRHGYTF. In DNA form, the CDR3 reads TGTGCCAGCAGTTACTCTCCAGGGAGGCATGGCTACACCTTC.

The CDR3, as DNA: TGCGCCAGCAGCCCCCGGACTAGCAGCTACGAGCAGTACTTC. Translation: CASSPRTSSYEQYF. The chain recombines TRBV5-1 with TRBJ2-7, with 8 bases lining up with TRBD2. CDR1 SGHRS and CDR2 YFSETQ come from the germline V gene. Unmatched junction bases numbered 6, after V lost 4 bases and J lost 3 bases. The CDR3 runs to 14 residues.

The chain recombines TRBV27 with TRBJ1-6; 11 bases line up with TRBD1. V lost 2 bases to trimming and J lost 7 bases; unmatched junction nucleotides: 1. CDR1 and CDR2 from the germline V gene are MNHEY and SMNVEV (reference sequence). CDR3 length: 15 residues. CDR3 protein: CASSLGTGGNSPLHF. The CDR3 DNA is TGTGCCAGCAGTTTAGGGACAGGGGGAAATTCACCCCTCCACTTT.

The CDR3 loop reads CAWGSSSYNEQFF. The CDR3, as DNA: TGTGCCTGGGGTAGTAGCTCCTACAATGAGCAGTTCTTC. V usage is TRBV30 and J usage is TRBJ2-1; no clear D. The CDR3 is 13 residues long. Trimming shortened V by 5 bases and J by 0 bases, and 8 bases separated the two germline ends. Germline V lookup: CDR1 GTSNPN, CDR2 SVGIG (reference sequence).

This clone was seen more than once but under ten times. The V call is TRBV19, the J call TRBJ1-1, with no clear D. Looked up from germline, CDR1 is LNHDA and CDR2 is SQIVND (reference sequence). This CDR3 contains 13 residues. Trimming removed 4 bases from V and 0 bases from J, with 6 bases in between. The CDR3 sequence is CASSSVMNTEAFF. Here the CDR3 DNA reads TGTGCCAGTAGTAGTGTTATGAACACTGAAGCTTTCTTT.

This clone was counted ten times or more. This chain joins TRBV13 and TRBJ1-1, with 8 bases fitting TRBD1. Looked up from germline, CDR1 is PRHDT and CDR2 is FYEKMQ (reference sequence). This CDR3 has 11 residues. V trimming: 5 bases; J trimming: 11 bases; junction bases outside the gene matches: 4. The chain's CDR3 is CASSPDRAAFF. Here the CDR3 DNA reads TGTGCCAGCAGCCCGGACAGGGCTGCTTTCTTT.

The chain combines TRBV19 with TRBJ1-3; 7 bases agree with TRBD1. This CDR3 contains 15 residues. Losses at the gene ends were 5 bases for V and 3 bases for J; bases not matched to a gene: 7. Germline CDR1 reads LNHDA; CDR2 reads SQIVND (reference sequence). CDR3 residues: CASSVTGTVGNTIYF. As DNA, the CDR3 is TGTGCCAGTAGTGTCACCGGGACAGTTGGAAACACCATATATTTT.

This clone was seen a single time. The CDR3 sequence is CAWSFRASGMKLADTQYF. The CDR3 DNA reads as TGTGCCTGGAGTTTTCGGGCTAGCGGGATGAAACTCGCAGATACGCAGTATTTT. The V call is TRBV30, the J call TRBJ2-3; 9 nucleotides match TRBD2. Germline V CDR1 and CDR2: GTSNPN, SVGIG (reference sequence). This CDR3 comprises 18 residues. V was clipped by 2 bases and J by 4 bases; unmatched bases: 16.

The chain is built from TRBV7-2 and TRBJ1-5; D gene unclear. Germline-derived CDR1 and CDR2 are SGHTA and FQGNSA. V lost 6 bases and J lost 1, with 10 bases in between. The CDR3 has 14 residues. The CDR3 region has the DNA TGTGCCAGCAGTTCGAGGGCCAGCAATCAGCCCCAGCATTTT. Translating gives CASSSRASNQPQHF.